This T cell receptor beta chain was recorded in a study of blood T cells in healthy people across ages. Study-level results: There were more naive CD4+ cells and higher diversity in long-lived donors than in aged donors.

J was trimmed by 8 bases and V by 1 base; bases with no gene match: 3. There are 14 residues in the CDR3. Germline CDR1 SGHAT, CDR2 FQNNGV. With a J-beta primer mix and a sample-barcoded 5' primer, a second PCR ran about 6 to 11 cycles. Tags on each cDNA molecule came from a template-switch adaptor with 12 random nucleotides. TCRdb passed the 5' RACE reads through MiXCR, listing each CDR3 protein once. The sample carries 1.8 million or so distinct CDR3 sequences, 30% to 40% recorded once. Sample donors were healthy Caucasian individuals that came from Russia, aged roughly 6 to 100. This clonotype was seen a handful of times. Its antigen remains unknown.

The TCR was taken from a human donor in good health. Sequences were obtained from blood. The V gene is TRBV11-2, the J gene TRBJ2-3; 10 bases line up with TRBD2. In DNA form, the CDR3 reads TGTGCCAGCAGCTTAGTAGCGGGGGGTGCTACGCAGTATTTT. Translation gives CASSLVAGGATQYF.